This TCR beta chain was profiled in a study of T cell responses to AZD1222 COVID-19 vaccine. This clone was counted only a few times. The CDR3 is 12 residues long. Looked up from germline, CDR1 is SEHNR and CDR2 is FQNEAQ (reference sequence). V lost 1 base and J 4 bases, leaving 3 bases between the germline ends. Profiled with immunoSEQ multiplex PCR; TCRdb holds only in-frame clones, not every one. The sample holds 75,000 to 100,000 clones, under 90% seen once. The TCR sequence derives from an adult in good health. The chain carries TRBV7-9 and TRBJ2-3; D not certain. This specimen was peripheral blood, taken on day 0 of AZD1222 vaccination. The CDR3 spells CASSLVSDTQYF. The CDR3 nucleotides are TGTGCCAGCAGCTTAGTATCAGATACGCAGTATTTT.